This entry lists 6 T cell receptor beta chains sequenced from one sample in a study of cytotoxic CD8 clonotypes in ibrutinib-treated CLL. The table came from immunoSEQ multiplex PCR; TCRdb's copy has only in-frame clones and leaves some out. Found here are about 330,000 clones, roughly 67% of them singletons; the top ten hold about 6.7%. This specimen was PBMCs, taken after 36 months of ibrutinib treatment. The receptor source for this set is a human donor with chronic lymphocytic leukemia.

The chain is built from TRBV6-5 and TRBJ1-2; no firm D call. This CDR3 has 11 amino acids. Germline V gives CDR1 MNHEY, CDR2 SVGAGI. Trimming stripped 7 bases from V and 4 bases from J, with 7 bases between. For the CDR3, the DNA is TGTGCCAGCATAACGTCCTATGGCTACACCTTC. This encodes CASITSYGYTF.

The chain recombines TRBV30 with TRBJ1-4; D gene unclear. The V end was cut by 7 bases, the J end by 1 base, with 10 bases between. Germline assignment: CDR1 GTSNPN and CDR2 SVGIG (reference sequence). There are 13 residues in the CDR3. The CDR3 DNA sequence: TGTGCCTCCCTGCATTTAACTAATGAAAAACTGTTTTTT. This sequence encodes CASLHLTNEKLFF.

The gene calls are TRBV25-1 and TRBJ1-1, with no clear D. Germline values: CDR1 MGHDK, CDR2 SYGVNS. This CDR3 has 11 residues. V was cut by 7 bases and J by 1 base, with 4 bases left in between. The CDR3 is CASTANTEAFF. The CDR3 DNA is TGTGCCAGCACCGCGAACACTGAAGCTTTCTTT. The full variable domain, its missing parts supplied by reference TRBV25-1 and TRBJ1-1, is EADIYQTPRYLVIGTGKKITLECSQTMGHDKMYWYQQDPGMELHLIHYSYGVNSTEKGDLSSESTVSRIRTEHFPLTLESARPSHTSQYLCASTANTEAFFGQGTRLTVV.

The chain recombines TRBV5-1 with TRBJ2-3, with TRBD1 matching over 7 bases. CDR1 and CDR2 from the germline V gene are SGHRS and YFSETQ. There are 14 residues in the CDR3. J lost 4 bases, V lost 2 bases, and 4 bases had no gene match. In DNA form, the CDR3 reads TGCGCCAGCAGCTTCGGCCAGGGGGCAGATACGCAGTATTTT. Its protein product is CASSFGQGADTQYF.

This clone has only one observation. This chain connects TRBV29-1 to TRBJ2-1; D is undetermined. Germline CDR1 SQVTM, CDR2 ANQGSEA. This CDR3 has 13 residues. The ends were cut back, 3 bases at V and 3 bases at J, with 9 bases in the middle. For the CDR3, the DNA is TGCAGCGTTGATCAGGCTTACTACAATGAGCAGTTCTTC. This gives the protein CSVDQAYYNEQFF.

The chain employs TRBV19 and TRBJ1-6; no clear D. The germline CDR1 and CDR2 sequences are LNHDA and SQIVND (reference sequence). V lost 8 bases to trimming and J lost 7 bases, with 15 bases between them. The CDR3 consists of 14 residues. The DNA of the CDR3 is TGTGCCAGTCGAATCGGATACCCAAATTCACCCCTCCACTTT. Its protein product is CASRIGYPNSPLHF. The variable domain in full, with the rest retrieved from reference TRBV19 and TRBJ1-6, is DGGITQSPKYLFRKEGQNVTLSCEQNLNHDAMYWYRQDPGQGLRLIYYSQIVNDFQKGDIAEGYSVSREKKESFPLTVTSAQKNPTAFYLCASRIGYPNSPLHFGNGTRLTVT.